The text below deals with one TCR beta chain. V gave up 0 bases and J gave up 0 bases, with 3 bases separating them. Germline assignment: CDR1 MNHEY and CDR2 SVGAGI. CDR3 length equals 14 residues. Specified treatment: randomized to nivolumab then ipilimumab (arm A) or the reverse (arm B). These data are taken from a study of sequential checkpoint blockade in melanoma. Here immunoSEQ multiplex PCR was the method, and the copy in TCRdb shows in-frame clones only, minus some. In the table there are 21,000 or so clones, roughly 80% of which are singletons. This chain links TRBV6-5 with TRBJ1-3, with unresolved D. This clonotype was obtained from a human donor with melanoma. The material was CD8+ T cells sorted from blood (inferred from file names), obtained from a patient given nivolumab and ipilimumab in sequence. The CDR3: CASSYSYSGNTIYF. In DNA, the CDR3 is TGTGCCAGCAGTTACTCGTACTCTGGAAACACCATATATTTT.